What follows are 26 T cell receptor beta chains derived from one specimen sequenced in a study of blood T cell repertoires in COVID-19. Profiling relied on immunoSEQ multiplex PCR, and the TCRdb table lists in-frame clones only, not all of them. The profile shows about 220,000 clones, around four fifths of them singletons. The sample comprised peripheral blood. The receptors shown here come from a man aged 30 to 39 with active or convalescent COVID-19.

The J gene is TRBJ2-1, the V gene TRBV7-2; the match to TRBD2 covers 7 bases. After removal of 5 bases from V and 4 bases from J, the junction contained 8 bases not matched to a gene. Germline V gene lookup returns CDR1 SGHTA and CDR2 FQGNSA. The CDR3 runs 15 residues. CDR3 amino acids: CASSADFGGYNEQFF. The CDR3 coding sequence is TGTGCCAGCAGCGCGGACTTCGGGGGGTACAATGAGCAGTTCTTC.

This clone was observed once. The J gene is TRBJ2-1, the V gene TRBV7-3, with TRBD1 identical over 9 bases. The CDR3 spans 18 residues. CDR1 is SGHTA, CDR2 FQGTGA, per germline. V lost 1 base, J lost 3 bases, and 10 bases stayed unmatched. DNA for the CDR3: TGTGCCAGCAGCTTAAGTGGCCGTCGGACAGGGGACTACAATGAGCAGTTCTTC. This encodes CASSLSGRRTGDYNEQFF. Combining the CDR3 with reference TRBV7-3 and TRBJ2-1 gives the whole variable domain GAGVSQTPSNKVTEKGKYVELRCDPISGHTALYWYRQSLGQGPEFLIYFQGTGAADDSGLPNDRFFAVRPEGSVSTLKIQRTERGDSAVYLCASSLSGRRTGDYNEQFFGPGTRLTVL.

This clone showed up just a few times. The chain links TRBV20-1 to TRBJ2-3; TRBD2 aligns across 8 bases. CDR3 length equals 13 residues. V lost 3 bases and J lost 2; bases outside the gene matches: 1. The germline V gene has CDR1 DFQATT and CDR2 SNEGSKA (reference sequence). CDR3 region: CSASSGTTDTQYF. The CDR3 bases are TGCAGTGCTAGTAGCGGGACCACAGATACGCAGTATTTT.

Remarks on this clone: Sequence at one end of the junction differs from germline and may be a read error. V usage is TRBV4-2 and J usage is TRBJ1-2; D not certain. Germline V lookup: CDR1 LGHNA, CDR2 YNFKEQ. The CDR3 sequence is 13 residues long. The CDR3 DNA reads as TGTGCCAGCAGCCAAGTCACGGGGTATGACTACACCTTC. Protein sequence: CASSQVTGYDYTF.

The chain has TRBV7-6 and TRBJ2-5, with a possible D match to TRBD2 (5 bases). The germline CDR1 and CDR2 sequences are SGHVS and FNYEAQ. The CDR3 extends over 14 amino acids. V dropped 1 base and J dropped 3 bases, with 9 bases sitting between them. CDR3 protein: CASSLDPGKETQYF. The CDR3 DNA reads TGTGCCAGCAGCTTAGATCCGGGGAAAGAGACCCAGTACTTC.

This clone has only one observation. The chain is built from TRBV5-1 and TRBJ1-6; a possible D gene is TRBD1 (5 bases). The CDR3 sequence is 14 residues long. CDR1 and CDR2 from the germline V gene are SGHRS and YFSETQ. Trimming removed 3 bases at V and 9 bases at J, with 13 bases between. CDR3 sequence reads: CASSYDSLSSPLHF. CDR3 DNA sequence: TGCGCCAGCAGCTATGACAGTCTTAGTTCACCCCTCCACTTT.

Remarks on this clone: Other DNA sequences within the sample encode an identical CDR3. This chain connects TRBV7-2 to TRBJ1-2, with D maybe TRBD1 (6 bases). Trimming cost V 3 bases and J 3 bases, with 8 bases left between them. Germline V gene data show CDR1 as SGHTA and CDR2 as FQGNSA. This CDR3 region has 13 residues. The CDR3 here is CASSLDSDYGYTF. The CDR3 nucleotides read TGTGCCAGCAGCTTGGACAGCGACTATGGCTACACCTTC.

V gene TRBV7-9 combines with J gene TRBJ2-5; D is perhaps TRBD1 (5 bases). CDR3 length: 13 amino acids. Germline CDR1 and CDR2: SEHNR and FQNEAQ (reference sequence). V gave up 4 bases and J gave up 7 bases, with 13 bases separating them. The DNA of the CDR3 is TGTGCCAGCAGCTCCTACAGGATCGGGACCCAGTACTTC. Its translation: CASSSYRIGTQYF.

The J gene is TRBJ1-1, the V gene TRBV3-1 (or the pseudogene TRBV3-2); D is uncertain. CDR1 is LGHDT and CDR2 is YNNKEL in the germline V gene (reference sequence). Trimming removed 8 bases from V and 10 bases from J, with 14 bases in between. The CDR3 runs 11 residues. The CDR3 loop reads CASGRGLRAFF. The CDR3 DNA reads TGTGCCAGCGGACGAGGGCTCAGAGCTTTCTTT.

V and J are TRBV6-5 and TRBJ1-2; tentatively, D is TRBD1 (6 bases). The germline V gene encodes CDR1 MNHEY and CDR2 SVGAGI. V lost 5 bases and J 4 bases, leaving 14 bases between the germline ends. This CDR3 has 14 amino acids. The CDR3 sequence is CASSTLGGAYGYTF. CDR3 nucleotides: TGTGCCAGCAGTACGCTCGGGGGGGCCTATGGCTACACCTTC.

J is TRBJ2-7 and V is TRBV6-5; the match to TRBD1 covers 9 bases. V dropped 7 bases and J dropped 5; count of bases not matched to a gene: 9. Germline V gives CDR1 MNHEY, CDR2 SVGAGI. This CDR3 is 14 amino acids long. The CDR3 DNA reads TGTGCCAGCAAGTGGGGACAGGGTGTCAACGAGCAGTACTTC. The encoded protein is CASKWGQGVNEQYF.

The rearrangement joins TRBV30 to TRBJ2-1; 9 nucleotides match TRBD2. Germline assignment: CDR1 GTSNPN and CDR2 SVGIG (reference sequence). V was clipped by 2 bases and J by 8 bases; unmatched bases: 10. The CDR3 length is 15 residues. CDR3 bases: TGTGCCTGGAGTCACCCACAGCGGGGGGTCGATGAGCAGTTCTTC. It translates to CAWSHPQRGVDEQFF.

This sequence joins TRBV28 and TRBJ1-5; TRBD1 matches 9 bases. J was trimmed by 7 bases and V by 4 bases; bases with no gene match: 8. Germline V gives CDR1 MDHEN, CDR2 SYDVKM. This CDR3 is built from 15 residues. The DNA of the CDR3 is TGTGCCAGCAGTTACCCCGGAACAGGGGGCCAGCCCCAGCATTTT. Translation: CASSYPGTGGQPQHF. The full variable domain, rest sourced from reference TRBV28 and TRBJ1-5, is DVKVTQSSRYLVKRTGEKVFLECVQDMDHENMFWYRQDPGLGLRLIYFSYDVKMKEKGDIPEGYSVSREKKERFSLILESASTNQTSMYLCASSYPGTGGQPQHFGDGTRLSIL.

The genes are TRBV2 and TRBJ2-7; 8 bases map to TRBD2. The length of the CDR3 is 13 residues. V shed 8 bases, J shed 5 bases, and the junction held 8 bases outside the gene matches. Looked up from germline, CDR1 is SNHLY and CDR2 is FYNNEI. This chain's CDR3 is CASGGTRSNEQYF. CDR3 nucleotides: TGTGCCAGCGGAGGGACTAGGAGCAACGAGCAGTACTTC.

CDR3 in DNA: TGTGCCAGCAGCTCAAGACTAGTAGGGGCTGGGGGTGAGCAGTTCTTC. This translates into CASSSRLVGAGGEQFF. The chain employs TRBV11-2 and TRBJ2-1; D is perhaps TRBD2 (6 bases). The length of the CDR3 is 16 residues. V lost 4 bases, J lost 9 bases, and 22 bases lay in between. The germline gives CDR1 SGHAT, CDR2 FQNNGV. Using reference TRBV11-2 and TRBJ2-1 for the parts outside the CDR3, the full variable domain is EAGVAQSPRYKIIEKRQSVAFWCNPISGHATLYWYQQILGQGPKLLIQFQNNGVVDDSQLPKDRFSAERLKGVDSTLKIQPAKLEDSAVYLCASSSRLVGAGGEQFFGPGTRLTVL.

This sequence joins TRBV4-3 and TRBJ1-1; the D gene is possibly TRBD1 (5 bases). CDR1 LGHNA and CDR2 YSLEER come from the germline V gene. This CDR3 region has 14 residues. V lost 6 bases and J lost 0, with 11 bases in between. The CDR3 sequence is CASSAQTVNTEAFF. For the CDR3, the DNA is TGCGCCAGCAGTGCGCAGACAGTGAACACTGAAGCTTTCTTT.

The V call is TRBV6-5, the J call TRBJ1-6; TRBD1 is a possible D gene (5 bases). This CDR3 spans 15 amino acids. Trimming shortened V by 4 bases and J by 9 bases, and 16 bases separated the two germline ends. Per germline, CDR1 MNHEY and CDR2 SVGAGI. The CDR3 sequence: CASSWVKGRSSPLHF. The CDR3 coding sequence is TGTGCCAGCAGTTGGGTTAAGGGGAGGAGTTCACCCCTCCACTTT.

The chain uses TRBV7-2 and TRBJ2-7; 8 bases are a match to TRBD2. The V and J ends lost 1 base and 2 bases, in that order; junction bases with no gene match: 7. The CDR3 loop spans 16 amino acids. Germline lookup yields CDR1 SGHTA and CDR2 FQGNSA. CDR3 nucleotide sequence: TGTGCCAGCAGCTTAGACGGGGGGGCCTGGGCCTACGAGCAGTACTTC. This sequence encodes CASSLDGGAWAYEQYF.

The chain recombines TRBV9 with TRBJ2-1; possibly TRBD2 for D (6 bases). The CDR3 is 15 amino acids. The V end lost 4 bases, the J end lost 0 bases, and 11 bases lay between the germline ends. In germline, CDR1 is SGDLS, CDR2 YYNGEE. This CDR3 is CASSFGGSSYNEQFF. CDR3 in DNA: TGTGCCAGCAGCTTTGGAGGGAGCTCCTACAATGAGCAGTTCTTC.

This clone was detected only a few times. The CDR3, as DNA: TGTGCCAGCAGCGGGCGGCAGGGGGGTTACGAGCAGTACTTC. Its translation is CASSGRQGGYEQYF. This chain joins TRBV3-1 (or the pseudogene TRBV3-2) and TRBJ2-7, with D maybe TRBD1 (7 bases). Germline V gene sequence: CDR1 LGHDT, CDR2 YNNKEL (reference sequence). V was cut by 5 bases and J by 4 bases, with 15 bases left in between. The CDR3 sequence is 14 residues long.

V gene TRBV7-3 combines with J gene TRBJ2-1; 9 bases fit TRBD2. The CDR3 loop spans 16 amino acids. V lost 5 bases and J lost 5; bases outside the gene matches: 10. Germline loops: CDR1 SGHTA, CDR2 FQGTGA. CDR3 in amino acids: CASSPRREGRDNEQFF. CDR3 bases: TGTGCCAGCAGCCCCCGGCGGGAGGGCCGGGACAATGAGCAGTTCTTC.

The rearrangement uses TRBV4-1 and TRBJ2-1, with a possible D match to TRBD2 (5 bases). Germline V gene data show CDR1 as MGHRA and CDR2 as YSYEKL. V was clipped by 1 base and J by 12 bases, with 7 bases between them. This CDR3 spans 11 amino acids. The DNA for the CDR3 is TGCGCCAGCAGCCAAGGTCGGGGGCAGTTCTTC. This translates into CASSQGRGQFF.

The CDR3 spells CASTKIAGAYEQYF. The DNA of the CDR3 is TGTGCCAGCACCAAAATAGCGGGTGCTTACGAGCAGTACTTC. The chain carries TRBV7-9 and TRBJ2-7, with 7 nucleotides matching TRBD2. Losses at the gene ends were 7 bases for V and 4 bases for J; bases not matched to a gene: 10. Germline V CDR1 and CDR2: SEHNR, FQNEAQ (reference sequence). CDR3 length: 14 residues.

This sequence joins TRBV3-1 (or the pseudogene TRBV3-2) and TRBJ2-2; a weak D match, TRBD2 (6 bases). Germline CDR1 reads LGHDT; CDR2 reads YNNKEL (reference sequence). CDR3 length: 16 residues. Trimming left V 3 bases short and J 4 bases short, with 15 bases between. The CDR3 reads CASSHPRDFSTGELFF. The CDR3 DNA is TGTGCCAGCAGCCACCCCAGGGACTTTTCCACCGGGGAGCTGTTTTTT.

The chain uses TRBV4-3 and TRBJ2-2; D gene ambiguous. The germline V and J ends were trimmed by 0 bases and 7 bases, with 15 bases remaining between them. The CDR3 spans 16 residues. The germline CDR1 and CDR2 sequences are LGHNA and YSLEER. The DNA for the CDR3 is TGCGCCAGCAGCCAAGACTCCCCAGGTTACGGCGGGGAGCTGTTTTTT. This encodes CASSQDSPGYGGELFF.

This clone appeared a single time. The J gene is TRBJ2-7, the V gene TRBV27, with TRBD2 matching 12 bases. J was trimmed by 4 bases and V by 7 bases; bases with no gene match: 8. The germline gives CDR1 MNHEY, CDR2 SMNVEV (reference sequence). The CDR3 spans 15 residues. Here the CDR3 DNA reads TGTGCCAGCAAGGCCGGGACTAGCGGGTTTTACGAGCAGTACTTC. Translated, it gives CASKAGTSGFYEQYF.